Following are 16 T cell receptor beta chains from one sample sequenced in a study of response to subunit inactivated influenza vaccine (dated by TCRdb to the late 2010s). Library generation was performed with RT-PCR. TCRdb shows the sequencer as Illumina HiSeq 2500. Through fastp at Q25 and MiXCR, TCRdb rebuilt clones from the public reads, retaining in-frame beta chains. CDR3 protein duplicates are merged, each entry listing the most common genes and DNA. The sample contains some 160,000 distinct CDR3 sequences, about a tenth of them found a single time. In total, the top ten clones hold roughly an eighth of the sample. The time point label on this specimen signifies: more than 35 days after influenza vaccine administration. This sample comprised non-naive T cells sorted from PBMCs, obtained roughly 47 days after vaccination. According to the study, the label for this sample's cell subset or site signals: memory T cell fraction. The origin of the receptors is a middle-aged man who received an inactivated influenza vaccine. Donor details come from another sample of the same person, matched by shared clones.

The chain recombines TRBV9 with TRBJ2-2; D might be TRBD1 (6 bases). The length of the CDR3 is 15 residues. CDR1 is SGDLS and CDR2 is YYNGEE in the germline V gene. Deletions cut 3 bases from V and 5 bases from J, with 14 bases between. The CDR3: CASSAHTGQTGELFF. Written as DNA, the CDR3 is TGTGCCAGCAGCGCTCACACAGGGCAAACCGGGGAGCTGTTTTTT.

This clonotype has only a few counts. This chain connects TRBV6-1 to TRBJ2-1, with 8 nucleotides matching TRBD1. With V trimmed by 5 bases and J by 6 bases, 9 bases remained unmatched. Germline-derived CDR1 and CDR2 are MNHNS and SASEGT. The CDR3 is made up of 15 amino acids. The DNA for the CDR3 is TGTGCCAGCAGTCGAAGTAACAGGGGGGTCAATGAGCAGTTCTTC. The encoded protein is CASSRSNRGVNEQFF.

This chain uses TRBV3-1 with TRBJ2-7; D call uncertain. V gave up 3 bases and J gave up 4 bases, with 19 bases separating them. CDR1 and CDR2 (germline): LGHDT, YNNKEL (reference sequence). CDR3 length: 16 amino acids. This CDR3 is CASSHGHRALKYEQYF. The CDR3 region has the DNA TGTGCCAGCAGCCACGGCCACCGGGCCCTAAAATACGAGCAGTACTTC.

This clonotype has a handful of counts. CDR3: CASSGGPHLDNEQFF. CDR3 bases: TGTGCCAGCAGCGGAGGCCCCCATTTAGACAATGAGCAGTTCTTC. The chain recombines TRBV9 with TRBJ2-1, with D unresolved. The CDR3 extends over 15 amino acids. Trimming took 3 bases from V and 5 from J, leaving 15 bases between them. Per the germline V gene, CDR1 is SGDLS and CDR2 is YYNGEE.

This clonotype was counted only a few times. This chain links TRBV10-3 with TRBJ1-1; 9 bases are a match to TRBD1. V was clipped by 4 bases and J by 2 bases; unmatched bases: 8. The germline V gene encodes CDR1 ENHRY and CDR2 SYGVKD. The CDR3 has 16 residues. This chain's CDR3 is CAISASPGQGNTEAFF. CDR3 coding DNA: TGTGCCATCAGTGCCTCTCCGGGACAGGGAAACACTGAAGCTTTCTTT.

This sequence joins TRBV5-6 and TRBJ2-3; D possibly corresponds to TRBD1 (6 bases). The CDR3 has 15 residues. Germline values: CDR1 SGHDT, CDR2 YYEEEE. V shed 1 base and J shed 2 bases, with 11 bases lying between them. The CDR3: CASSLYGQTTDTQYF. Written as DNA, the CDR3 is TGTGCCAGCAGCTTGTACGGACAGACCACAGATACGCAGTATTTT.

At least ten counts were recorded for this clonotype. CDR3 loop: CASSLGGPGANVLTF. CDR3 sequence (DNA): TGCGCCAGCAGCTTGGGGGGACCTGGGGCCAACGTCCTGACTTTC. This chain uses TRBV5-1 with TRBJ2-6; possibly TRBD1 or TRBD2 for D (5 bases each). CDR3 length: 15 residues. Trimming pared 0 bases from V and 2 bases from J, leaving 6 bases between. Germline V gene sequence: CDR1 SGHRS, CDR2 YFSETQ.

This clonotype has a count of ten or more. This sequence joins TRBV2 and TRBJ1-5; 10 bases line up with TRBD1. The CDR3 loop spans 13 amino acids. Looked up from germline, CDR1 is SNHLY and CDR2 is FYNNEI. V gave up 7 bases and J gave up 9 bases; unmatched junction bases: 6. This CDR3 reads CASNRDRGLPQHF. In DNA, the CDR3 is TGTGCCAGCAATCGGGACAGGGGTCTGCCCCAGCATTTT. Full variable domain (remainder filled in from reference TRBV2 and TRBJ1-5): EPEVTQTPSHQVTQMGQEVILRCVPISNHLYFYWYRQILGQKVEFLVSFYNNEISEKSEIFDDQFSVERPDGSNFTLKIRSTKLEDSAMYFCASNRDRGLPQHFGDGTRLSIL.

The table lists this clonotype with a few counts. The J gene is TRBJ2-5, the V gene TRBV20-1; TRBD1 agrees at 7 bases. Germline loops: CDR1 DFQATT, CDR2 SNEGSKA (reference sequence). With 6 bases clipped from V and 2 bases from J, the junction kept 9 bases outside the gene matches. The CDR3 loop spans 14 amino acids. Written as DNA, the CDR3 is TGCAGTGCCCCTGGGTGGGACAGTCAAGAGACCCAGTACTTC. This sequence encodes CSAPGWDSQETQYF.

The chain couples TRBV6-1 to TRBJ2-3; TRBD1 aligns across 9 bases. The CDR3 contains 14 residues. The germline CDR1 and CDR2 sequences are MNHNS and SASEGT. With V trimmed by 6 bases and J by 3 bases, 4 bases remained unmatched. Here the CDR3 reads CASRDRGLTDTQYF. DNA for the CDR3: TGTGCCAGCAGGGACAGGGGATTGACAGATACGCAGTATTTT.

Many counts were recorded for this clonotype. This sequence joins TRBV7-9 and TRBJ2-4, with D hard to call. Trimming removed 1 base from V and 4 bases from J, with 11 bases in between. This CDR3 is built from 15 residues. Germline V gives CDR1 SEHNR, CDR2 FQNEAQ (reference sequence). CDR3 DNA: TGTGCCAGCAGCTTAGACTCACAAAGTAAAAACATTCAGTACTTC. It yields the protein CASSLDSQSKNIQYF.

This clonotype showed up just a few times. The chain uses TRBV20-1 and TRBJ2-7; D may be TRBD1 or TRBD2 (6 bases each). Germline-derived CDR1 and CDR2 are DFQATT and SNEGSKA (reference sequence). The CDR3 runs to 15 residues. The V end was cut by 3 bases, the J end by 3 bases, with 18 bases between. CDR3 DNA: TGCAGTGCTAGCTCAAAGGGGGGTGAATTCTACGAGCAGTACTTC. Amino acids: CSASSKGGEFYEQYF.

In this sample, this clonotype turned up a few times. The genes are TRBV5-1 and TRBJ2-5, with TRBD2 matching over 9 bases. This CDR3 has 15 residues. In germline, CDR1 is SGHRS, CDR2 YFSETQ. V dropped 5 bases and J dropped 2; count of bases not matched to a gene: 7. CDR3 protein: CASSLLAGKQETQYF. The CDR3 DNA reads as TGCGCCAGCAGTCTCCTAGCGGGAAAACAAGAGACCCAGTACTTC.

The chain joins TRBV13 to TRBJ1-1, with D possibly being TRBD1 (6 bases). Trimming took off 0 bases at V and 8 bases at J, with 13 bases between the two ends. Germline V gives CDR1 PRHDT, CDR2 FYEKMQ (reference sequence). The CDR3 is 14 residues long. The CDR3 DNA reads as TGTGCCAGCAGCTTAGGCCTTGGGGGGCGCGAAGCTTTCTTT. Protein sequence: CASSLGLGGREAFF.

Turning to this clonotype: Just one base apart from a much larger clone, this may be a read error. J is TRBJ2-1 and V is TRBV29-1; perhaps TRBD1 as D (5 bases). CDR3 length: 12 amino acids. Germline-derived CDR1 and CDR2 are SQVTM and ANQGSEA. The CDR3 here is CSVVLWGNKQFF. The CDR3 DNA is TGCAGCGTTGTGTTGTGGGGCAATAAGCAGTTCTTC.

This clonotype came up many times. The rearrangement links TRBV7-3 to TRBJ2-1, with TRBD2 matching 10 bases. Trimming removed 2 bases from V and 2 bases from J; junction bases left unmatched: 6. The CDR3 consists of 17 residues. The germline CDR1 and CDR2 sequences are SGHTA and FQGTGA. The CDR3 reads CASSLFQREGPYNEQFF. In DNA form, the CDR3 reads TGTGCCAGCAGCTTATTCCAGCGGGAGGGCCCCTACAATGAGCAGTTCTTC.